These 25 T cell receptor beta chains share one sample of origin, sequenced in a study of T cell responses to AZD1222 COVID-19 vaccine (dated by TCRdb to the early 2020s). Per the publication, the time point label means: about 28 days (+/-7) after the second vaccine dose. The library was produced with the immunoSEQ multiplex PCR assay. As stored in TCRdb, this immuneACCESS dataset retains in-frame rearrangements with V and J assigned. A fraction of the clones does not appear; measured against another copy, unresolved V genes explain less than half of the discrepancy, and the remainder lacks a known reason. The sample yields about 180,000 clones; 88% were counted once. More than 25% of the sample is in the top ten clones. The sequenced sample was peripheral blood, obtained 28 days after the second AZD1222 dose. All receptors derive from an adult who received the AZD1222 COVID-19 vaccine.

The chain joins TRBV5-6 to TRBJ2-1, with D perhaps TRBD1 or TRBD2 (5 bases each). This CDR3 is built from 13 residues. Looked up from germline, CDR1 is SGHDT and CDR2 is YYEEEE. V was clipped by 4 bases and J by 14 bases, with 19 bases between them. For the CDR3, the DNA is TGTGCCAGCAGCACCGGGACCCCCCCCCAAGAGTTCTTC. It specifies CASSTGTPPQEFF.

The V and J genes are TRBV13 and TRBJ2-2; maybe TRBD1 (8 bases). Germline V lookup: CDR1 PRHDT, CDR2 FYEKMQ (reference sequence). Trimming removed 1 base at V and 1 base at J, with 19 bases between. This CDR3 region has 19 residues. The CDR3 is CASSLDRRGTGGNTGELFF. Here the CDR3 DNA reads TGTGCCAGCAGCTTAGATCGGCGGGGGACAGGTGGGAACACCGGGGAGCTGTTTTTT.

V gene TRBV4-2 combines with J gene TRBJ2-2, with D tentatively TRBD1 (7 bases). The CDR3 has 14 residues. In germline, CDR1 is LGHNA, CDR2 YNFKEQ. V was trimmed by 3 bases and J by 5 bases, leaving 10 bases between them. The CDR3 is CASSQTGTTGELFF. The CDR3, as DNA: TGTGCCAGCAGCCAGACAGGGACTACCGGGGAGCTGTTTTTT.

The CDR3 DNA reads TGCGCCAGCAGTGAGTGGGCTAGCGTCAACAGCTCCTACGAGCAGTACTTC. It encodes CASSEWASVNSSYEQYF. This rearrangement joins TRBV10-1 to TRBJ2-7, with a weak D call TRBD2 (6 bases). V shed 1 base and J shed 0 bases, with 16 bases lying between them. This CDR3 spans 17 amino acids. CDR1 WNHNN and CDR2 SYGVQD come from the germline V gene (reference sequence).

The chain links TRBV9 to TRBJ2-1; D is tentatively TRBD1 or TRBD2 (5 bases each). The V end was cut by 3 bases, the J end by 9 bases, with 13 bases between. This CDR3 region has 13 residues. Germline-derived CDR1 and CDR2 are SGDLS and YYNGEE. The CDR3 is CASSAGTSGEQFF. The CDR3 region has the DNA TGTGCCAGCAGCGCAGGGACCTCCGGTGAGCAGTTCTTC.

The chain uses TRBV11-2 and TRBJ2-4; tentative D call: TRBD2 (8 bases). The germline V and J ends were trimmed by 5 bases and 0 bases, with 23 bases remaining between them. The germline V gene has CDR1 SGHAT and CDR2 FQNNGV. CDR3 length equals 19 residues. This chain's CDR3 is CASSPLRTGGGIAKNIQYF. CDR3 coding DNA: TGTGCCAGCAGCCCTCTCCGGACAGGCGGGGGGATAGCCAAAAACATTCAGTACTTC.

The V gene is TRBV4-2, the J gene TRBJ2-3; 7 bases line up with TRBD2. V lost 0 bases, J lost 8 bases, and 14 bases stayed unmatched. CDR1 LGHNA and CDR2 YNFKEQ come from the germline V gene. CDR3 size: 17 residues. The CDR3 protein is CASSQDPGGGSGGTQYF. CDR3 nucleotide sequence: TGTGCCAGCAGCCAAGACCCAGGAGGCGGGAGTGGGGGTACGCAGTATTTT.

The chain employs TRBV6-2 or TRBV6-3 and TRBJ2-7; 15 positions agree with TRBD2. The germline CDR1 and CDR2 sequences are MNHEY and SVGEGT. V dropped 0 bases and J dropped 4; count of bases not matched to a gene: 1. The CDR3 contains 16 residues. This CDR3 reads CASSYSGTSGRYEQYF. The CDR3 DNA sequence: TGTGCCAGCAGTTACTCGGGGACTAGCGGGAGGTACGAGCAGTACTTC.

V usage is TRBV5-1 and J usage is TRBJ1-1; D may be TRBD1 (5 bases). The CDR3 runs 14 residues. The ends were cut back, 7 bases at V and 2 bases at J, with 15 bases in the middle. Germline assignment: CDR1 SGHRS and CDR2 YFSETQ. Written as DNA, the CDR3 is TGCGCCAGCTGCATAAAGGGGCCCAACACTGAAGCTTTCTTT. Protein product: CASCIKGPNTEAFF.

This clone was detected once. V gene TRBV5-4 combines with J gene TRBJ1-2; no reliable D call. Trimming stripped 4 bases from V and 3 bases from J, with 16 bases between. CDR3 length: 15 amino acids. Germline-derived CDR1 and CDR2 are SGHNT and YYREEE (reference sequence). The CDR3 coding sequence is TGTGCCAGCAGCCCCACCCAGCGAGCGTACTATGGCTACACCTTC. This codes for CASSPTQRAYYGYTF.

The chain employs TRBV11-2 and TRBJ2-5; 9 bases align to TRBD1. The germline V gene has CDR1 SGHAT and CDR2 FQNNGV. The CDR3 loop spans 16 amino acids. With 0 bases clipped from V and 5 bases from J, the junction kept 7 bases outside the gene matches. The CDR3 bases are TGTGCCAGCAGCTTAGATCAGGGACAGGGATGGGAGACCCAGTACTTC. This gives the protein CASSLDQGQGWETQYF.

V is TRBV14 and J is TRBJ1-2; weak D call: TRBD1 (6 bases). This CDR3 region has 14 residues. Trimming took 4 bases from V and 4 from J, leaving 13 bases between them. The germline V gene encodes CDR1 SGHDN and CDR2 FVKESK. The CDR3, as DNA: TGTGCCAGCAGCCTGGGGGGGCCCGTCTATGGCTACACCTTC. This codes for CASSLGGPVYGYTF.

The CDR3 region has the DNA TGTGCCAGCAGTCCGAAAGCGGGAGAAGTGGAGCAGTACTTC. Encoded protein: CASSPKAGEVEQYF. The chain joins TRBV3-1 (or the pseudogene TRBV3-2) to TRBJ2-7; TRBD2 matches 8 bases. J gave up 7 bases and V 6 bases, and 11 bases lay outside the gene matches. The CDR3 spans 14 residues. The germline CDR1 and CDR2 sequences are LGHDT and YNNKEL (reference sequence).

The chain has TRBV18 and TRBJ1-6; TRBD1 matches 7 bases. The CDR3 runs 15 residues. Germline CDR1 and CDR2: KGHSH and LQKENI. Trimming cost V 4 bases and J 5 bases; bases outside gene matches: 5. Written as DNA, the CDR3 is TGTGCCAGCTCACTACCGGGACAGAATAATTCACCCCTCCACTTT. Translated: CASSLPGQNNSPLHF.

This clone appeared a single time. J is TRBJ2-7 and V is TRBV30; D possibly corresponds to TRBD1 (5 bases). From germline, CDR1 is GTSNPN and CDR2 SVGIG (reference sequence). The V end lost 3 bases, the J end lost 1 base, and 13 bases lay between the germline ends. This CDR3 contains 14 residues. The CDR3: CAWRKAGNSYEQYF. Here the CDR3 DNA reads TGTGCCTGGAGGAAGGCAGGGAATTCCTACGAGCAGTACTTC.

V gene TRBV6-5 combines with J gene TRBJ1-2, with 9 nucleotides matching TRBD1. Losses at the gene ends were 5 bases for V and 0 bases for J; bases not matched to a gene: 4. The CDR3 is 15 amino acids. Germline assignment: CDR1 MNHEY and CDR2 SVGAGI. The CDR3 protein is CASSLGTGTNYGYTF. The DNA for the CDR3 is TGTGCCAGCAGTCTAGGGACAGGGACTAACTATGGCTACACCTTC.

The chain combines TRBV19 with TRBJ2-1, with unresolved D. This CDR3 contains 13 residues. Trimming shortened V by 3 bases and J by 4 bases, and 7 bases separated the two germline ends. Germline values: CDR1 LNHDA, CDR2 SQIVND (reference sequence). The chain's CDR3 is CASSITEYNEQFF. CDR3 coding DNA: TGTGCCAGTAGTATCACTGAATACAATGAGCAGTTCTTC.

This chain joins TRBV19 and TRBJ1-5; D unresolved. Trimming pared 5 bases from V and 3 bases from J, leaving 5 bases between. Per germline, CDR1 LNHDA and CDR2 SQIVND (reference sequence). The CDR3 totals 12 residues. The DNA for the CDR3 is TGTGCCAGTAGTTTCGTCAATCAGCCCCAGCATTTT. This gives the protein CASSFVNQPQHF. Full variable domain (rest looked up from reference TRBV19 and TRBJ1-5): DGGITQSPKYLFRKEGQNVTLSCEQNLNHDAMYWYRQDPGQGLRLIYYSQIVNDFQKGDIAEGYSVSREKKESFPLTVTSAQKNPTAFYLCASSFVNQPQHFGDGTRLSIL.

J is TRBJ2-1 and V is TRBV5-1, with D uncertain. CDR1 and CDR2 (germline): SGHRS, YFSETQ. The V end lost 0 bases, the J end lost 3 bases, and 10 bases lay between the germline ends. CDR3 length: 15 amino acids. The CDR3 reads CASSLAPYNYNEQFF. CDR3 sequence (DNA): TGCGCCAGCAGCTTGGCACCCTACAACTACAATGAGCAGTTCTTC.

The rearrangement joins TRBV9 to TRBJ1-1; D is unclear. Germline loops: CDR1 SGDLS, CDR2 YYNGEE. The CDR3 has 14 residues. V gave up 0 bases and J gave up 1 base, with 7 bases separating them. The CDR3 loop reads CASSVGSANTEAFF. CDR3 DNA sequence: TGTGCCAGCAGCGTAGGTTCAGCGAACACTGAAGCTTTCTTT.

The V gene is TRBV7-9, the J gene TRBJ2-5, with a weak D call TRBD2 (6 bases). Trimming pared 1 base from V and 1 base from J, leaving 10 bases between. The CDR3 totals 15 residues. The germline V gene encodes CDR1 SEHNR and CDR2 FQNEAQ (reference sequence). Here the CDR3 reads CASSLEPGGQETQYF. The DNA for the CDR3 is TGTGCCAGCAGCTTAGAACCCGGGGGCCAAGAGACCCAGTACTTC.

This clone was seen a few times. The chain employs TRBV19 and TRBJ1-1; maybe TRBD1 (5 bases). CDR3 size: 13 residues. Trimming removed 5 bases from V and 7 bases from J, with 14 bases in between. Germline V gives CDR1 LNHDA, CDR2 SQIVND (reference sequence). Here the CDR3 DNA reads TGTGCCAGTAGTCTGACAGCGCCCAGTGAAGCTTTCTTT. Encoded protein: CASSLTAPSEAFF. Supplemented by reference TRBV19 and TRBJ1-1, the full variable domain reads DGGITQSPKYLFRKEGQNVTLSCEQNLNHDAMYWYRQDPGQGLRLIYYSQIVNDFQKGDIAEGYSVSREKKESFPLTVTSAQKNPTAFYLCASSLTAPSEAFFGQGTRLTVV.

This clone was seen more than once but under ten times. CDR3 in amino acids: CSASRQSDSGNTIYF. The CDR3 bases are TGCAGTGCTAGTAGACAGTCCGACTCTGGAAACACCATATATTTT. The gene calls are TRBV20-1 and TRBJ1-3; possible D gene TRBD1, 5 bases. V dropped 3 bases and J dropped 0 bases, with 12 bases sitting between them. The germline V gene encodes CDR1 DFQATT and CDR2 SNEGSKA (reference sequence). The CDR3 loop spans 15 amino acids.

In DNA, the CDR3 is TGCAGTGCCACTAGAAGGGGGCAGTATTTT. This translates into CSATRRGQYF. This rearrangement joins TRBV20-1 to TRBJ2-3; D may correspond to TRBD1 or TRBD2 (5 bases each). In germline, CDR1 is DFQATT, CDR2 SNEGSKA (reference sequence). The V gene lost 6 bases and the J gene lost 11 bases, with 12 bases spanning the gap. The CDR3 spans 10 residues.

The CDR3 nucleotides are TGTGCCAGCAGCCAAGCAACCTACGAGCAGTACTTC. Its translation is CASSQATYEQYF. The V call is TRBV3-1 (or the pseudogene TRBV3-2), the J call TRBJ2-7, with unresolved D. The CDR3 totals 12 residues. V was clipped by 1 base and J by 2 bases, with 3 bases between them. Per the germline V gene, CDR1 is LGHDT and CDR2 is YNNKEL (reference sequence).